The 14 T cell receptor beta chains below all came from one sample that was sequenced in a study of human T cells and chemical hapten exposure. TCRdb fed the RACE reads into MiXCR, producing one record per CDR3 protein. The sample holds 90,000 to 110,000 distinct CDR3 sequences, under 40% seen once. The time point is: patch test 3, about 24 weeks after DPC sensitization. As to treatment: therapeutic diphenylcyclopropenone sensitization with weekly scalp DPC. Material: whole blood, obtained in connection with sensitization to the hapten diphenylcyclopropenone (DPC). Every receptor here comes from a man in his forties with alopecia areata. Some clones in this sample may be carry-over from other donors' samples.

The genes are TRBV7-8 and TRBJ2-1; a possible D gene is TRBD2 (6 bases). The ends were cut back, 4 bases at V and 0 bases at J, with 10 bases in the middle. CDR1 SGHVS and CDR2 FQNEAQ come from the germline V gene. This CDR3 is built from 15 residues. CDR3 region: CASSWRESSYNEQFF. In DNA, the CDR3 is TGTGCCAGCAGCTGGAGGGAAAGCTCCTACAATGAGCAGTTCTTC. The variable domain in full, with the rest retrieved from reference TRBV7-8 and TRBJ2-1, is GAGVSQSPRYKVAKRGQDVALRCDPISGHVSLFWYQQALGQGPEFLTYFQNEAQLDKSGLPSDRFFAERPEGSVSTLKIQRTQQEDSAVYLCASSWRESSYNEQFFGPGTRLTVL.

This chain connects TRBV29-1 to TRBJ1-2; no clear D gene. The CDR3 sequence is 13 residues long. Germline V gene sequence: CDR1 SQVTM, CDR2 ANQGSEA. Trimming took off 6 bases at V and 3 bases at J, with 14 bases between the two ends. CDR3 loop: CSVVTPGHYGYTF. The CDR3 DNA follows: TGCAGCGTCGTCACACCCGGCCACTATGGCTACACCTTC. Based on the CDR3 plus reference TRBV29-1 and TRBJ1-2, the full variable domain is SAVISQKPSRDICQRGTSLTIQCQVDSQVTMMFWYRQQPGQSLTLIATANQGSEATYESGFVIDKFPISRPNLTFSTLTVSNMSPEDSSIYLCSVVTPGHYGYTFGSGTRLTVV.

To note about this clonotype: This likely comes from a read error, as the CDR3 has no conserved phenylalanine or tryptophan at its end. The chain links TRBV5-4 to TRBJ2-7, with 11 bases fitting TRBD2. Germline CDR1 and CDR2: SGHNT and YYREEE (reference sequence). The CDR3 has 14 residues. The V segment lost 1 base and the J segment 9 bases; nucleotides outside the gene matches: 6. DNA of the CDR3: TGTGCCAGCAGCTTGAAACTAGCGGGAGCTCCGCAGTACCTC. This sequence encodes CASSLKLAGAPQYL.

This clonotype occurred a few times. This chain uses TRBV24-1 with TRBJ2-1; D unresolved. CDR1 is KGHDR, CDR2 SFDVKD, per germline. This CDR3 spans 16 amino acids. V lost 1 base and J 7 bases, leaving 16 bases between the germline ends. The CDR3, as DNA: TGTGCCACCAGTGATTTTGAGGATCTCGGACCGAATGAGCAGTTCTTC. It yields the protein CATSDFEDLGPNEQFF.

J is TRBJ2-1 and V is TRBV4-1; 9 bases map to TRBD2. The germline V gene encodes CDR1 MGHRA and CDR2 YSYEKL. Trimming at V came to 4 bases and at J to 7 bases, leaving 11 bases not matched to a gene. CDR3 size: 16 residues. CDR3 DNA: TGCGCCAGCAGCCCCTCTAGCGGGATGTTCGTAAATGAGCAGTTCTTC. Protein product: CASSPSSGMFVNEQFF.

This clonotype was observed a handful of times. CDR3 bases: TGTGCCAGCAGCGTAGGTATCGGGGAGCTGTTTTTT. Amino acids: CASSVGIGELFF. V usage is TRBV9 and J usage is TRBJ2-2; no firm D call. The CDR3 length is 12 residues. Germline assignment: CDR1 SGDLS and CDR2 YYNGEE. V was trimmed by 0 bases and J by 7 bases, leaving 4 bases between them.

The sample holds a few counts of this clonotype. V is TRBV29-1 and J is TRBJ2-3; D tentatively reads TRBD1 or TRBD2 (5 bases each). Germline V gene lookup returns CDR1 SQVTM and CDR2 ANQGSEA. The V end was cut by 4 bases, the J end by 6 bases, with 23 bases between. This CDR3 has 16 amino acids. The DNA for the CDR3 is TGCAGCGTTGGATCGGAGCGAGGGACCATAGGGGATACGCAGTATTTT. Translated: CSVGSERGTIGDTQYF.

The gene calls are TRBV29-1 and TRBJ1-1; D is ambiguous. The germline V gene encodes CDR1 SQVTM and CDR2 ANQGSEA. This CDR3 has 13 amino acids. Trimming stripped 4 bases from V and 3 bases from J, with 12 bases between. CDR3 nucleotide sequence: TGCAGCGTTGCCAGAACCAAGGACACTGAAGCTTTCTTT. The encoded protein is CSVARTKDTEAFF.

The chain uses TRBV7-2 and TRBJ2-3, with D perhaps TRBD2 (6 bases). Germline CDR1 SGHTA, CDR2 FQGNSA. Between the trimmed V and J ends, which lost 2 bases and 1 base, there was a span of 16 bases. This CDR3 has 17 residues. In DNA, the CDR3 is TGTGCCAGCAGCTTAACCCCCCCCTCGGGAGGCACAGATACGCAGTATTTT. Translated, it gives CASSLTPPSGGTDTQYF. The full variable domain, in which reference TRBV7-2 and TRBJ2-3 provide the parts outside the CDR3, is GAGVSQSPSNKVTEKGKDVELRCDPISGHTALYWYRQSLGQGLEFLIYFQGNSAPDKSGLPSDRFSAERTGGSVSTLTIQRTQQEDSAVYLCASSLTPPSGGTDTQYFGPGTRLTVL.

This clonotype was seen a handful of times. This chain joins TRBV18 and TRBJ2-1; TRBD2 matches 11 bases. Germline V gene lookup returns CDR1 KGHSH and CDR2 LQKENI. The V gene end was trimmed by 3 bases and the J gene end by 6 bases; junction bases not matched to a gene: 4. The CDR3 is 15 residues long. The DNA for the CDR3 is TGTGCCAGCTCACCCACTAGCGGGAGCGTCAATGAGCAGTTCTTC. Encoded protein: CASSPTSGSVNEQFF.

V usage is TRBV6-6 and J usage is TRBJ1-2; D is perhaps TRBD1 (5 bases). The germline gives CDR1 MNHNY, CDR2 SVGAGI (reference sequence). V was shortened by 5 bases and J by 6 bases, with 19 bases between the two germline ends. The CDR3 length is 15 residues. The CDR3 loop reads CASSPPGPQSDGYTF. The CDR3 DNA reads as TGTGCCAGCAGTCCCCCGGGACCTCAAAGCGATGGCTACACCTTC.

This clonotype was observed once. This rearrangement joins TRBV20-1 to TRBJ2-5, with 12 bases lining up with TRBD2. Germline V lookup: CDR1 DFQATT, CDR2 SNEGSKA (reference sequence). The CDR3 loop spans 18 amino acids. After removal of 1 base from V and 2 bases from J, the junction contained 11 bases not matched to a gene. The CDR3 loop is CSARVQTSGRASQETQYF. Here the CDR3 DNA reads TGCAGTGCTAGAGTCCAGACTAGCGGGAGAGCGAGTCAAGAGACCCAGTACTTC.

V and J are TRBV27 and TRBJ2-1; 9 bases agree with TRBD1. This CDR3 has 15 residues. Per the germline V gene, CDR1 is MNHEY and CDR2 is SMNVEV (reference sequence). V dropped 4 bases and J dropped 6; count of bases not matched to a gene: 7. The CDR3 region is CASSSPGQGSNEQFF. CDR3 coding DNA: TGTGCCAGCAGTTCTCCCGGACAGGGGTCCAATGAGCAGTTCTTC.

The chain combines TRBV7-9 with TRBJ2-7; 13 positions agree with TRBD2. The CDR3 is 19 residues long. Looked up from germline, CDR1 is SEHNR and CDR2 is FQNEAQ (reference sequence). V lost 4 bases to trimming and J lost 0 bases; unmatched junction nucleotides: 12. CDR3 sequence (DNA): TGTGCCAGCAGCTCAAGACTAGCGGGAGGACCCGGGAGCTCCTACGAGCAGTACTTC. It is translated as CASSSRLAGGPGSSYEQYF.